Each of the 5 T cell receptor beta chains below was sequenced from the same sample in a study of blood T cell repertoires in COVID-19. Sequencing used immunoSEQ multiplex PCR; TCRdb keeps in-frame clones, though not all of them. The sample includes tens of thousands of clones, about nine tenths of them seen just once. Specimen: peripheral blood. The origin of the receptors is an older man with active or convalescent COVID-19.

V usage is TRBV9 and J usage is TRBJ1-2; the D gene is possibly TRBD1 (6 bases). Trimming left V 0 bases short and J 3 bases short, with 18 bases between. This CDR3 has 17 amino acids. Germline V gives CDR1 SGDLS, CDR2 YYNGEE. The CDR3 DNA reads as TGTGCCAGCAGCGTAGACGCGCGGGCAGGGGATGACTATGGCTACACCTTC. Its protein is CASSVDARAGDDYGYTF.

The chain recombines TRBV5-6 with TRBJ2-7; 9 positions agree with TRBD2. The CDR3 is made up of 16 amino acids. The germline V gene has CDR1 SGHDT and CDR2 YYEEEE. Unmatched junction bases numbered 8, after V lost 0 bases and J lost 4 bases. The CDR3 spells CASSLVSSGGLYEQYF. Written as DNA, the CDR3 is TGTGCCAGCAGCTTGGTTAGTAGCGGGGGCCTATACGAGCAGTACTTC. The full variable domain, completed using reference TRBV5-6 and TRBJ2-7, is DAGVTQSPTHLIKTRGQQVTLRCSPKSGHDTVSWYQQALGQGPQFIFQYYEEEERQRGNFPDRFSGHQFPNYSSELNVNALLLGDSALYLCASSLVSSGGLYEQYFGPGTRLTVT.

The chain has TRBV12-3 or TRBV12-4 and TRBJ1-2; 9 nucleotides line up with TRBD1. J gave up 7 bases and V 5 bases, and 2 bases lay outside the gene matches. The length of the CDR3 is 12 residues. This CDR3 is CASSTTGGGYTF. CDR3 bases: TGTGCCAGCAGTACGACAGGGGGTGGCTACACCTTC.

This clone was detected once. V usage is TRBV5-5 and J usage is TRBJ1-2; D gene unclear. The V and J ends lost 0 bases and 3 bases respectively, with 12 bases between them. Germline V lookup: CDR1 SGHKS, CDR2 YYEKEE (reference sequence). The CDR3 runs 15 residues. CDR3 bases: TGTGCCAGCAGCTTGGAGAGGTTTCTAGACTATGGCTACACCTTC. Translating it yields CASSLERFLDYGYTF.

CDR3 in DNA: TGCAGCGTTGCCCTGAGCGGGAGCAATTCACCCCTCCACTTT. As protein: CSVALSGSNSPLHF. J is TRBJ1-6 and V is TRBV29-1, with D uncertain. V was pared by 4 bases and J by 7 bases, with 14 bases between. CDR1 is SQVTM, CDR2 ANQGSEA, per germline. This CDR3 spans 14 amino acids.